The 2 T cell receptor beta chains listed next were all sequenced from one sample in a study of read filtering for tumor transcriptome and immune sequencing (TCRdb year 2020). This sample was sequenced with an Illumina HiSeq 4000. TCR libraries were constructed from about 400 ng RNA using the Immunoverse kit, and molecular barcoded adaptors covering alpha/delta and beta/gamma chains were employed. TCRdb's own reprocessing of the public reads used fastp at Q25 and MiXCR and kept productive beta chains. CDR3 protein duplicates are merged, each entry listing the most common genes and DNA. In this sample the table shows 75,000 to 95,000 distinct CDR3 sequences, roughly 21% of which occur a single time. The ten biggest clones cover approximately 10% of the sample. The sequencing input was a population of CD138-negative cells sorted from bone marrow. Interpreted using the paper, the cell subset or site label stands for: bone marrow mononuclear cells depleted of CD138+ plasma/myeloma cells by negative magnetic selection. These TCRs come from a donor at least 40 years old with multiple myeloma.

This clonotype was counted ten times or more. The rearrangement uses TRBV5-1 and TRBJ2-2; 7 bases agree with TRBD1. The CDR3 contains 16 residues. Germline V gives CDR1 SGHRS, CDR2 YFSETQ. Losses at the gene ends were 3 bases for V and 1 base for J; bases not matched to a gene: 6. CDR3 nucleotide sequence: TGCGCCAGCAGCTCCCTCGGGACAGTGAACACCGGGGAGCTGTTTTTT. As protein: CASSSLGTVNTGELFF.

Comment on this clonotype: Since a much larger clone is just one base distant, this may be a read error. V and J are TRBV20-1 and TRBJ2-7; D is unclear. This CDR3 region has 12 residues. Deletions cut 6 bases from V and 0 bases from J, with 9 bases between. CDR1 is DFQATT and CDR2 is SNEGSKA in the germline V gene (reference sequence). CDR3 amino acids: CSASQSSYEQYF. The CDR3, as DNA: TGCAGTGCGTCGCAAAGCTCCTACGAGCAGTACTTC.